Listed below are T cell receptor beta chains from one sample, sequenced in a study of regulatory T cells in long-lasting Graves disease. TCRdb passed the multiplex PCR reads through MiXCR, listing each CDR3 protein once. The sample contains 440,000 or so distinct CDR3 sequences, roughly 15% of which appear only once. These records were also assigned to another study, of T cells in Graves' hyperthyroidism and ophthalmopathy.

Sequenced here: peripheral blood mononuclear cells (PBMCs), sampled at new diagnosis, from a patient treated with antithyroid drugs. Every receptor here comes from a woman under 40 with Graves disease. Both conserved end residues are part of each CDR3. The D gene is left open where the match is weak. Rows give clone size only sometimes, using once, few, many, or a class for an expanded clone.

v_gene	abundance	j_gene	d_gene	CDR3aa	CDR3nt
TRBV7-9	many	TRBJ2-7	TRBD2	CASSLVGGRISSYEQYF	TGTGCCAGCAGCTTGGTAGGCGGGAGGATCAGCTCCTACGAGCAGTACTTC
TRBV2	many	TRBJ2-1	-	CASSEMGWTYNEQFF	TGTGCCAGCAGTGAAATGGGGTGGACCTACAATGAGCAGTTCTTC
TRBV11-2	many	TRBJ2-1	-	CASSFTSNNEQFF	TGTGCCAGCAGCTTCACTAGCAACAATGAGCAGTTCTTC
TRBV11-2	many	TRBJ1-1	-	CASSLTSGRAFF	TGTGCCAGCAGCTTAACCTCGGGACGTGCTTTCTTT
TRBV7-3	many	TRBJ1-1	-	CASSTRGAGTEAFF	TGTGCCAGCAGCACCAGGGGAGCGGGCACTGAAGCTTTCTTT
TRBV25-1	few	TRBJ1-5	-	CASSPDSEVKHF	TGTGCCAGCAGTCCAGACAGTGAGGTTAAGCATTTT
TRBV20-1	-	TRBJ1-2	-	CSAMEQGRGYTF	TGCAGTGCTATGGAACAGGGCCGTGGCTACACCTTC
TRBV28	few	TRBJ2-1	-	CASSSVPRGEFNEQFF	TGTGCCAGCAGTTCTGTCCCCAGGGGCGAATTTAATGAGCAGTTCTTC
TRBV29-1	few	TRBJ2-2	-	CSVRGAGSNTGELFF	TGCAGCGTGAGAGGGGCGGGGTCGAACACCGGGGAGCTGTTTTTT
TRBV11-2	once	TRBJ1-1	-	CASGPLGTEAFF	TGTGCCAGCGGCCCCCTGGGCACTGAAGCTTTCTTT
TRBV12-3/TRBV12-4	few	TRBJ2-1	TRBD2	CASSWTASGRAPYNEQFF	TGTGCCAGCAGTTGGACGGCTAGCGGGAGGGCCCCCTACAATGAGCAGTTCTTC
TRBV5-1	many	TRBJ2-7	TRBD1	CASSGIRDRSSYEQYF	TGCGCCAGCAGCGGAATCCGGGACAGATCATCCTACGAGCAGTACTTC
TRBV20-1	many	TRBJ2-5	-	CSVEGGRTSGTQYF	TGCAGTGTTGAGGGAGGCCGGACCTCGGGGACCCAGTACTTC
TRBV7-8	many	TRBJ1-5	-	CASSLVHRIYSNQPQHF	TGTGCCAGCAGCTTAGTCCACAGGATCTATAGCAATCAGCCCCAGCATTTT
TRBV29-1	few	TRBJ2-7	TRBD1	CSVEDLLRTGFYEQYF	TGCAGCGTTGAAGACCTGCTACGGACAGGATTCTACGAGCAGTACTTC
TRBV11-1	-	TRBJ2-3	-	CASSRHSLGNLVADTQYF	TGTGCCAGCAGCCGACACTCCCTCGGGAACTTGGTTGCAGATACGCAGTATTTT
TRBV14	-	TRBJ2-5	-	CASSQGSEGYQETQYF	TGTGCCAGCAGCCAAGGGTCCGAGGGGTACCAAGAGACCCAGTACTTC
TRBV7-9	few	TRBJ1-4	-	CASSLEGLSAEKLFF	TGTGCCAGCAGCTTAGAGGGACTCTCGGCTGAAAAACTGTTTTTT
TRBV13	few	TRBJ2-1	-	CASSEGGFGQFF	TGTGCCAGCAGCGAAGGGGGATTTGGGCAGTTCTTC
TRBV6-2/TRBV6-3	many	TRBJ2-6	TRBD2	CASSPWIGGGSNAGANVLTF	TGTGCCAGCAGCCCCTGGATCGGCGGCGGGAGCAACGCTGGGGCCAACGTCCTGACTTTC
TRBV10-3	many	TRBJ2-7	TRBD2	CAISSRGTSGTSSYEQYF	TGTGCCATCAGCTCGAGGGGGACTAGCGGGACAAGCTCCTACGAGCAGTACTTC
TRBV13	many	TRBJ2-7	-	CASSQAGTLRYEQYF	TGTGCCAGCAGTCAAGCCGGGACCCTCCGGTACGAGCAGTACTTC
TRBV6-2/TRBV6-3	-	TRBJ2-7	TRBD1	CASAETGYDEQYF	TGTGCCAGCGCGGAGACAGGGTATGACGAGCAGTACTTC
TRBV28	-	TRBJ1-5	TRBD1	CAGGAGGNQPQHF	TGTGCCGGGGGGGCAGGGGGGAATCAGCCCCAGCATTTT
TRBV2	many	TRBJ2-7	TRBD2	CASGTSETYEQYF	TGTGCCAGCGGGACTAGCGAGACCTACGAGCAGTACTTC
TRBV20-1	-	TRBJ2-1	TRBD2	CSASGLAGWNEQFF	TGCAGTGCTAGTGGGCTAGCGGGTTGGAATGAGCAGTTCTTC
TRBV11-2	few	TRBJ1-6	-	CASSFLDSPLHF	TGTGCCAGCAGCTTCCTAGATTCACCCCTCCACTTT
TRBV30	-	TRBJ2-7	-	CAWRLGGSYEQYF	TGTGCCTGGAGGCTCGGGGGTTCCTACGAGCAGTACTTC
TRBV3-1	-	TRBJ2-2	-	CASSQDLPTGRLFF	TGTGCCAGCAGCCAAGACCTACCCACGGGGAGACTGTTTTTT
TRBV2	many	TRBJ1-2	TRBD1	CASSLQGGRLDGYTF	TGTGCCAGCAGTTTACAGGGGGGACGTCTGGATGGCTACACCTTC
TRBV7-9	-	TRBJ2-1	TRBD2	CASSLLAGVGEQFF	TGTGCCAGCAGCCTTCTAGCGGGAGTTGGTGAGCAGTTCTTC
TRBV18	-	TRBJ2-7	-	CASSPGVGAYEQYF	TGTGCCAGCTCACCAGGGGTTGGAGCCTACGAGCAGTACTTC
TRBV19	few	TRBJ2-7	TRBD1	CASSMGTGEYYEQYF	TGTGCCAGTAGTATGGGGACAGGTGAATACTACGAGCAGTACTTC
TRBV20-1	many	TRBJ2-7	-	CSARDLGVTTEQYF	TGCAGTGCTAGAGATCTCGGGGTAACGACTGAGCAGTACTTC
TRBV13	-	TRBJ1-2	-	CASSIQGGYGYTF	TGTGCCAGCAGCATTCAGGGTGGATATGGCTACACCTTC
TRBV18	-	TRBJ2-3	-	CASSPGEIDTQYF	TGTGCCAGCTCACCGGGGGAGATAGATACGCAGTATTTT
TRBV7-9	-	TRBJ1-2	-	CASSLSSAVTNYGYTF	TGTGCCAGCAGCTTATCCTCGGCAGTAACTAACTATGGCTACACCTTC
TRBV20-1	many	TRBJ2-7	-	CSARKWTSHTYEQYF	TGCAGTGCTAGAAAGTGGACATCGCACACCTACGAGCAGTACTTC
TRBV7-3	-	TRBJ2-2	TRBD2	CASSYGTSHGELFF	TGTGCCAGCAGTTACGGGACTAGCCACGGGGAGCTGTTTTTT
TRBV6-5	-	TRBJ2-3	-	CASSYGRGSTDTQYF	TGTGCCAGCAGTTACGGCAGGGGCAGCACAGATACGCAGTATTTT
TRBV20-1	-	TRBJ2-1	-	CSASGWPGEQFF	TGCAGTGCTAGCGGCTGGCCAGGGGAGCAGTTCTTC
TRBV29-1	few	TRBJ2-2	-	CSAAPSANTGELFF	TGCAGCGCGGCCCCCAGCGCGAACACCGGGGAGCTGTTTTTT
TRBV5-1	few	TRBJ1-5	TRBD1	CASSQTGDQPQHF	TGCGCCAGCAGCCAGACAGGGGATCAGCCCCAGCATTTT
TRBV2	many	TRBJ2-5	TRBD2	CASSPSGGSKETQYF	TGTGCCAGCAGTCCTAGCGGGGGTTCCAAAGAGACCCAGTACTTC
TRBV9	-	TRBJ2-1	TRBD1	CASSVGGQGSNEQFF	TGTGCCAGCAGCGTAGGAGGACAGGGTAGCAATGAGCAGTTCTTC